The 3 T cell receptor beta chains below all came from one sample that was sequenced in a study of cytomegalovirus exposure and HLA in healthy donors. 13 Jbeta primers and 60 Vbeta primers were used for the PCR. TCRdb keeps only in-frame clones here, not all; method: immunoSEQ multiplex PCR. The profile covers about 110,000 clones, with around 70% appearing a single time and about a tenth taken by the ten largest. The sequenced sample consisted of PBMCs. Every receptor here comes from a man between 40 and 49 years old in good health and CMV-seropositive.

The chain has TRBV7-2 and TRBJ2-1, with 10 bases that match TRBD2. J was trimmed by 6 bases and V by 5 bases; bases with no gene match: 7. The CDR3 spans 15 residues. Germline CDR1 reads SGHTA; CDR2 reads FQGNSA. CDR3 bases: TGTGCCAGCAGCCCCACTAGCGGGAAGCTCAATGAGCAGTTCTTC. Protein: CASSPTSGKLNEQFF.

This clone was counted only a few times. The rearrangement links TRBV18 to TRBJ1-4; D uncertain. The CDR3 spans 12 residues. Germline CDR1 KGHSH, CDR2 LQKENI. V lost 6 bases, J lost 7 bases, and 9 bases lay in between. The CDR3 coding sequence is TGTGCCAGCTCCCCAGAGGGTGAAAAACTGTTTTTT. Its protein product is CASSPEGEKLFF. Complete variable domain (other parts from reference TRBV18 and TRBJ1-4): NAGVMQNPRHLVRRRGQEARLRCSPMKGHSHVYWYRQLPEEGLKFMVYLQKENIIDESGMPKERFSAEFPKEGPSILRIQQVVRGDSAAYFCASSPEGEKLFFGSGTQLSVL.

V gene TRBV15 combines with J gene TRBJ2-6, with D uncertain. CDR1 LNHNV and CDR2 YYDKDF come from the germline V gene (reference sequence). V lost 0 bases and J lost 0, with 15 bases in between. This CDR3 is built from 19 residues. Written as DNA, the CDR3 is TGTGCCACCAGCAGAGAGGCCCGGAGCCCTAGCTCTGGGGCCAACGTCCTGACTTTC. Translation: CATSREARSPSSGANVLTF.